Below are 23 T cell receptor beta chains sequenced from a single sample in a study of cytomegalovirus exposure and HLA in healthy donors (dated by TCRdb to the late 2010s). The library was prepared using the immunoSEQ multiplex PCR assay. For the multiplex PCR, a mixture combining 60 forward primers for TCR Vbeta segments and 13 reverse primers for TCR Jbeta segments was used. TCRdb carries this immuneACCESS record with in-frame sequences only. Its versions omit some clonotypes, under half of them owing to an unresolved V gene in the studies checked, with the rest unexplained. The sample data list approximately 160,000 clones, and around 83% of these were observed just once. The ten most abundant clones make up about 0.89% of the sample. Sequencing input: PBMCs. The receptors were sampled from a girl aged 2-15 years in good health and CMV-seropositive.

The CDR3 DNA sequence: TGTGCCTGGAGTCGGCTAGCGGGGTTGGTAGATACGCAGTATTTT. It is translated as CAWSRLAGLVDTQYF. The chain carries TRBV30 and TRBJ2-3; 9 bases are shared with TRBD2. Germline V gene lookup returns CDR1 GTSNPN and CDR2 SVGIG (reference sequence). J gave up 5 bases and V 2 bases, and 8 bases lay outside the gene matches. The CDR3 consists of 15 residues.

The chain uses TRBV4-1 and TRBJ2-7, with 9 nucleotides matching TRBD1. Losses at the gene ends were 0 bases for V and 0 bases for J; bases not matched to a gene: 9. CDR3 length equals 18 residues. Germline CDR1 reads MGHRA; CDR2 reads YSYEKL. CDR3 sequence: CASSQDDGQGHYSYEQYF. Here the CDR3 DNA reads TGCGCCAGCAGCCAAGATGACGGACAGGGGCACTACTCCTACGAGCAGTACTTC.

The chain combines TRBV2 with TRBJ1-5; the match to TRBD1 covers 9 bases. This CDR3 is built from 13 residues. The V and J ends lost 6 bases and 8 bases, in that order; junction bases with no gene match: 5. CDR1 is SNHLY, CDR2 FYNNEI, per germline. In DNA, the CDR3 is TGTGCCAGCAGGGGGGGACAGGGAGAGCCCCAGCATTTT. As protein: CASRGGQGEPQHF.

The V gene is TRBV5-1, the J gene TRBJ1-2; no firm D call. The CDR3 is made up of 14 amino acids. Trimming removed 4 bases at V and 4 bases at J, with 14 bases between. Germline V gene lookup returns CDR1 SGHRS and CDR2 YFSETQ. CDR3 in DNA: TGCGCCAGCAGCCCGGAGGTTACGACCTATGGCTACACCTTC. This codes for CASSPEVTTYGYTF.

The count of this clone is one. The chain combines TRBV2 with TRBJ2-7; 7 bases are a match to TRBD1. The length of the CDR3 is 13 residues. Unmatched junction bases numbered 12, after V lost 11 bases and J lost 5 bases. The germline gives CDR1 SNHLY, CDR2 FYNNEI. CDR3 bases: TGTGCCCCCGCCAGACAGGGTAACCACGAGCAGTACTTC. Amino acids: CAPARQGNHEQYF.

This clone was observed a handful of times. The rearrangement uses TRBV2 and TRBJ1-4; 7 nucleotides match TRBD1. The CDR3 totals 15 residues. Germline CDR1 SNHLY, CDR2 FYNNEI. V trimming: 6 bases; J trimming: 0 bases; junction bases outside the gene matches: 4. The CDR3 coding sequence is TGTGCCAGCAGGGTACAGGGGACAACTAATGAAAAACTGTTTTTT. Amino acid sequence: CASRVQGTTNEKLFF.

This chain uses TRBV18 with TRBJ2-1; no clear D. Germline CDR1 KGHSH, CDR2 LQKENI. V lost 6 bases and J 5 bases, leaving 11 bases between the germline ends. The CDR3 extends over 13 amino acids. CDR3: CASSLGLDNEQFF. DNA of the CDR3: TGTGCCAGCTCCCTGGGCCTGGACAATGAGCAGTTCTTC.

The rearrangement links TRBV5-1 to TRBJ1-1; D gene uncertain. There are 15 residues in the CDR3. V lost 0 bases and J 1 base, leaving 10 bases between the germline ends. Germline CDR1 is SGHRS and CDR2 is YFSETQ. The CDR3 loop is CASSLGTGSNTEAFF. The CDR3 nucleotides read TGCGCCAGCAGCTTGGGAACCGGGTCGAACACTGAAGCTTTCTTT.

The V call is TRBV19, the J call TRBJ1-2, with D possibly matching TRBD1 (5 bases). Per germline, CDR1 LNHDA and CDR2 SQIVND (reference sequence). Trimming cost V 3 bases and J 9 bases, with 14 bases left between them. This CDR3 region has 13 residues. For the CDR3, the DNA is TGTGCCAGTAGTATTGGATTCGAGGACAGCTACACCTTC. Protein sequence: CASSIGFEDSYTF.

This clone has a handful of counts. This chain uses TRBV5-6 with TRBJ2-5; 7 bases map to TRBD1. Trimming took 3 bases from V and 2 from J; bases not matched to a gene: 7. CDR1 is SGHDT and CDR2 is YYEEEE in the germline V gene. CDR3 length equals 15 residues. The CDR3 sequence: CASSSFSGQQETQYF. Here the CDR3 DNA reads TGTGCCAGCAGCTCCTTTTCGGGACAGCAAGAGACCCAGTACTTC.

The gene calls are TRBV27 and TRBJ2-3, with 13 bases that match TRBD2. V lost 6 bases, J lost 5 bases, and 8 bases stayed unmatched. Per the germline V gene, CDR1 is MNHEY and CDR2 is SMNVEV (reference sequence). This CDR3 spans 16 amino acids. CDR3 sequence (DNA): TGTGCCAGCAGCCGCTGGACTAGCGGGAGAGGAGATACGCAGTATTTT. Encoded protein: CASSRWTSGRGDTQYF.

In this sample, this clone turned up a few times. The J gene is TRBJ2-5, the V gene TRBV7-9; no clear D. V gave up 2 bases and J gave up 2 bases, with 15 bases separating them. Germline values: CDR1 SEHNR, CDR2 FQNEAQ (reference sequence). The CDR3 is made up of 16 amino acids. The CDR3 sequence: CASSLTPAGIQETQYF. Here the CDR3 DNA reads TGTGCCAGCAGCTTAACCCCAGCAGGAATTCAAGAGACCCAGTACTTC.

This chain joins TRBV7-8 and TRBJ1-4, with 8 bases aligning to TRBD1. Germline lookup yields CDR1 SGHVS and CDR2 FQNEAQ. Trimming at V came to 1 base and at J to 3 bases, leaving 1 base not matched to a gene. The CDR3 loop spans 15 amino acids. The CDR3 DNA sequence: TGTGCCAGCAGCTTAGTGGACAGGGCTAATGAAAAACTGTTTTTT. The encoded protein is CASSLVDRANEKLFF.

V usage is TRBV30 and J usage is TRBJ2-7; D might be TRBD1 (6 bases). CDR1 GTSNPN and CDR2 SVGIG come from the germline V gene (reference sequence). V was clipped by 5 bases and J by 0 bases, with 8 bases between them. The CDR3 is made up of 12 amino acids. CDR3 amino acids: CAWGTLSYEQYF. The CDR3 DNA reads as TGTGCCTGGGGGACACTCTCCTACGAGCAGTACTTC.

The V and J genes are TRBV4-1 and TRBJ2-1; 11 bases align to TRBD2. V shed 2 bases and J 7 bases; nucleotides not matched to a gene: 7. This CDR3 is built from 16 residues. Germline V CDR1 and CDR2: MGHRA, YSYEKL. The CDR3 is CASSQTRGTSGNEQFF. DNA of the CDR3: TGCGCCAGCAGCCAAACCCGCGGGACTAGCGGTAATGAGCAGTTCTTC.

The chain has TRBV4-1 and TRBJ2-1; D may be TRBD2 (5 bases). Trimming shortened V by 1 base and J by 6 bases, and 13 bases separated the two germline ends. The CDR3 consists of 15 residues. The V gene's germline CDR1 is MGHRA and CDR2 YSYEKL. In DNA form, the CDR3 reads TGCGCCAGCAGCCAAGTCGGGGTGGATCTCAATGAGCAGTTCTTC. Its protein product is CASSQVGVDLNEQFF.

This sequence joins TRBV30 and TRBJ1-3; no reliable D call. CDR3 length equals 13 residues. CDR1 and CDR2 from the germline V gene are GTSNPN and SVGIG (reference sequence). Trimming stripped 3 bases from V and 5 bases from J, with 11 bases between. The CDR3 is CAWSRGIRNTIYF. DNA of the CDR3: TGTGCCTGGAGCCGCGGAATCAGAAACACCATATATTTT.

The chain couples TRBV9 to TRBJ1-1, with D perhaps TRBD1 (5 bases). Germline lookup yields CDR1 SGDLS and CDR2 YYNGEE. This CDR3 is 16 amino acids long. The V and J ends lost 1 base and 3 bases respectively, with 16 bases between them. The CDR3: CASSVNPTTGDTEAFF. CDR3 nucleotides: TGTGCCAGCAGCGTAAACCCCACAACAGGAGACACTGAAGCTTTCTTT.

V and J are TRBV30 and TRBJ2-5; D is perhaps TRBD2 (5 bases). The germline V gene encodes CDR1 GTSNPN and CDR2 SVGIG (reference sequence). The CDR3 runs to 16 residues. The V gene lost 3 bases and the J gene lost 1 base, with 18 bases spanning the gap. This CDR3 reads CAWRLVGGHLQETQYF. As DNA, the CDR3 is TGTGCCTGGAGACTAGTCGGCGGGCACCTCCAAGAGACCCAGTACTTC.

V and J are TRBV7-9 and TRBJ1-5; D is unclear. Trimming stripped 5 bases from V and 2 bases from J, with 10 bases between. Germline assignment: CDR1 SEHNR and CDR2 FQNEAQ (reference sequence). The CDR3 length is 14 residues. This CDR3 is CASSPPEGNQPQHF. The CDR3 DNA is TGTGCCAGCAGCCCCCCTGAGGGCAATCAGCCCCAGCATTTT.

V usage is TRBV11-2 and J usage is TRBJ2-7, with 11 bases identical to TRBD2. V lost 7 bases and J lost 4; bases outside the gene matches: 6. Per the germline V gene, CDR1 is SGHAT and CDR2 is FQNNGV. This CDR3 contains 14 residues. The CDR3 loop is CASTPGTSGYEQYF. The CDR3, as DNA: TGTGCCAGCACCCCAGGGACTAGCGGTTACGAGCAGTACTTC.

This chain connects TRBV5-8 to TRBJ2-3; a weak D match, TRBD1 (5 bases). V lost 2 bases to trimming and J lost 9 bases, with 10 bases between them. Germline CDR1 SGHTS, CDR2 YDEGEE. There are 12 residues in the CDR3. DNA for the CDR3: TGTGCCAGCAGCTTTGAGCAGGGCACGCAGTATTTT. Amino acid sequence: CASSFEQGTQYF.

This chain connects TRBV13 to TRBJ2-7; maybe TRBD1 (5 bases). The germline V and J ends were trimmed by 3 bases and 3 bases, with 12 bases remaining between them. The CDR3 runs 14 residues. Germline V gene sequence: CDR1 PRHDT, CDR2 FYEKMQ (reference sequence). CDR3 coding DNA: TGTGCCAGCAGCTTGGGGCAGGCTCGCTACGAGCAGTACTTC. This sequence encodes CASSLGQARYEQYF.